A single sample is the source of the 10 T cell receptor beta chains below, sequenced in a study of shared T cell receptors in the human thymus. The repertoire was sequenced with immunoSEQ multiplex PCR; TCRdb's copy has only in-frame clones and lacks some. There are around 730,000 clones in the sample; 80% to 90% occur only once, and more than 0.01% lies in the top ten. This same sample was also part of a study on human thymus T cells.

Sequencing input: thymocytes. The source is a girl under two years old with a congenital heart defect.

The chain recombines TRBV4-3 with TRBJ2-3; D call uncertain. This CDR3 comprises 17 residues. V was trimmed by 1 base and J by 2 bases, leaving 16 bases between them. Germline V lookup: CDR1 LGHNA, CDR2 YSLEER. CDR3: CASSQAISFQHTDTQYF. CDR3 sequence (DNA): TGCGCCAGCAGCCAAGCGATTTCGTTCCAACACACAGATACGCAGTATTTT.

This clone was counted once. The chain recombines TRBV7-6 with TRBJ2-5; D remains unclear. CDR1 is SGHVS, CDR2 FNYEAQ, per germline. The CDR3 runs 14 residues. V dropped 4 bases and J dropped 1 base, with 10 bases sitting between them. The CDR3 DNA follows: TGTGCCAGCAGCTCCAAACTCCCCCAAGAGACCCAGTACTTC. Its translation: CASSSKLPQETQYF.

The chain couples TRBV19 to TRBJ2-5; TRBD1 might be the D (5 bases). Germline lookup yields CDR1 LNHDA and CDR2 SQIVND (reference sequence). This CDR3 spans 15 amino acids. The germline V and J ends were trimmed by 5 bases and 5 bases, with 18 bases remaining between them. This CDR3 is CASSGADKTPETQYF. Written as DNA, the CDR3 is TGTGCCAGTAGTGGGGCTGATAAAACTCCTGAGACCCAGTACTTC.

The V gene is TRBV28, the J gene TRBJ2-7; TRBD1 matches at 7 bases. The germline CDR1 and CDR2 sequences are MDHEN and SYDVKM. The CDR3 sequence is 17 residues long. J was trimmed by 2 bases and V by 3 bases; bases with no gene match: 13. This CDR3 reads CASSFGITGQEAYEQYF. For the CDR3, the DNA is TGTGCCAGCAGTTTTGGGATAACAGGACAGGAAGCCTACGAGCAGTACTTC.

The gene calls are TRBV10-2 and TRBJ2-3; a weak D match, TRBD2 (6 bases). This CDR3 contains 16 residues. Germline V CDR1 and CDR2: WSHSY, SAAADI. V lost 8 bases, J lost 5 bases, and 23 bases lay in between. CDR3 amino acids: CASLPKGLTRVDTQYF. CDR3 nucleotide sequence: TGCGCCAGCCTCCCGAAGGGACTCACTAGAGTAGATACGCAGTATTTT.

The gene calls are TRBV5-8 and TRBJ2-3, with 10 bases matching TRBD1. The CDR3 covers 16 residues. The germline CDR1 and CDR2 sequences are SGHTS and YDEGEE. The junction had 4 bases not matched to a gene; V was cut back by 1 base and J by 2 bases. The CDR3 loop reads CASSLYGTGVTDTQYF. The DNA for the CDR3 is TGTGCCAGCAGCTTGTACGGGACAGGGGTCACAGATACGCAGTATTTT. Full variable domain (rest looked up from reference TRBV5-8 and TRBJ2-3): EAGVTQSPTHLIKTRGQQATLRCSPISGHTSVYWYQQALGLGLQFLLWYDEGEERNRGNFPPRFSGRQFPNYSSELNVNALELEDSALYLCASSLYGTGVTDTQYFGPGTRLTVL.

The chain combines TRBV14 with TRBJ1-2; 7 bases map to TRBD1. Germline CDR1 reads SGHDN; CDR2 reads FVKESK. The CDR3 covers 15 residues. V was pared by 3 bases and J by 6 bases, with 10 bases of the junction left unmatched. CDR3: CASSQGPGTAHGYTF. In DNA, the CDR3 is TGTGCCAGCAGCCAGGGGCCGGGGACAGCACATGGCTACACCTTC.

The chain carries TRBV29-1 and TRBJ2-7; a weak D match, TRBD2 (6 bases). CDR1 SQVTM and CDR2 ANQGSEA come from the germline V gene. The CDR3 is 11 amino acids. The V and J ends lost 7 bases and 3 bases respectively, with 10 bases between them. In DNA, the CDR3 is TGCAGCGCCAAGGGACTCTACGAGCAGTACTTC. Translating it yields CSAKGLYEQYF.

V is TRBV27 and J is TRBJ2-7, with TRBD2 as a possible D gene (5 bases). In germline, CDR1 is MNHEY, CDR2 SMNVEV (reference sequence). V lost 7 bases to trimming and J lost 5 bases, with 24 bases between them. This CDR3 is 16 amino acids long. CDR3 region: CASMDVGALNGDEQYF. The CDR3 DNA is TGTGCCAGCATGGACGTGGGAGCACTCAACGGCGACGAGCAGTACTTC.

This sequence joins TRBV7-2 and TRBJ2-1; D is possibly TRBD2 (5 bases). The CDR3 spans 15 residues. V lost 5 bases and J 7 bases, leaving 18 bases between the germline ends. Germline V gives CDR1 SGHTA, CDR2 FQGNSA. In nucleotides, the CDR3 is TGTGCCAGCAGCCACTTAGTTCCGGGGTGGAATGAGCAGTTCTTC. Its protein product is CASSHLVPGWNEQFF. The entire variable domain, with the rest obtained from reference TRBV7-2 and TRBJ2-1, is as follows: GAGVSQSPSNKVTEKGKDVELRCDPISGHTALYWYRQSLGQGLEFLIYFQGNSAPDKSGLPSDRFSAERTGGSVSTLTIQRTQQEDSAVYLCASSHLVPGWNEQFFGPGTRLTVL.